Listed here are 6 T cell receptor beta chains from one sample, sequenced in a study of blood T cell repertoires in COVID-19. Generated by immunoSEQ multiplex PCR, the TCRdb table keeps only in-frame clones and is missing some. This sample has some 460,000 clones, with around 90% found just once. The sample taken for sequencing was PBMCs or T cells enriched from blood (not recorded which). All receptors come from a woman aged 18-30 years who had recovered from COVID-19.

The gene calls are TRBV28 and TRBJ2-7; TRBD2 is a possible D gene (6 bases). The germline V and J ends were trimmed by 6 bases and 2 bases, with 11 bases remaining between them. The CDR3 spans 13 residues. Germline V gives CDR1 MDHEN, CDR2 SYDVKM. CDR3 protein: CASRPGGTYEQYF. CDR3 nucleotide sequence: TGTGCCAGCAGGCCCGGGGGAACCTACGAGCAGTACTTC.

The V call is TRBV12-3 or TRBV12-4, the J call TRBJ1-2; 10 positions match TRBD1. The V and J ends lost 5 bases and 7 bases, in that order; junction bases with no gene match: 4. CDR3 length: 13 residues. The CDR3 sequence: CASSRGQGFGYTF. The CDR3 DNA sequence: TGTGCCAGCAGTAGGGGACAGGGGTTTGGCTACACCTTC.

The V call is TRBV7-2, the J call TRBJ2-5; 8 nucleotides line up with TRBD2. Trimming cost V 4 bases and J 3 bases; bases outside gene matches: 7. The CDR3 length is 15 residues. Looked up from germline, CDR1 is SGHTA and CDR2 is FQGNSA. CDR3 residues: CASSYLAGGKETQYF. DNA for the CDR3: TGTGCCAGCAGCTACTTGGCGGGGGGAAAAGAGACCCAGTACTTC.

The rearrangement uses TRBV7-8 and TRBJ1-4; D is possibly TRBD1 (5 bases). This CDR3 has 16 amino acids. V lost 2 bases and J lost 5, with 15 bases in between. The germline CDR1 and CDR2 sequences are SGHVS and FQNEAQ. The CDR3 coding sequence is TGTGCCAGCAGCTTATTATTGACAGCTTCCAATGAAAAACTGTTTTTT. Its protein is CASSLLLTASNEKLFF. Full variable domain (rest looked up from reference TRBV7-8 and TRBJ1-4): GAGVSQSPRYKVAKRGQDVALRCDPISGHVSLFWYQQALGQGPEFLTYFQNEAQLDKSGLPSDRFFAERPEGSVSTLKIQRTQQEDSAVYLCASSLLLTASNEKLFFGSGTQLSVL.

The chain links TRBV6-1 to TRBJ1-5; 9 bases agree with TRBD1. CDR1 MNHNS and CDR2 SASEGT come from the germline V gene. This CDR3 has 16 amino acids. The junction had 6 bases not matched to a gene; V was cut back by 2 bases and J by 4 bases. As DNA, the CDR3 is TGTGCCAGCAGTGAAACAGGGGGCGAGTCGAATCAGCCCCAGCATTTT. This gives the protein CASSETGGESNQPQHF.

The CDR3 spells CASSQDSYEQYF. The CDR3 DNA is TGTGCCAGCAGCCAAGACAGCTACGAGCAGTACTTC. This chain joins TRBV14 and TRBJ2-7; D ambiguous. The CDR3 spans 12 residues. From germline, CDR1 is SGHDN and CDR2 FVKESK. V was shortened by 0 bases and J by 3 bases, with 3 bases between the two germline ends.